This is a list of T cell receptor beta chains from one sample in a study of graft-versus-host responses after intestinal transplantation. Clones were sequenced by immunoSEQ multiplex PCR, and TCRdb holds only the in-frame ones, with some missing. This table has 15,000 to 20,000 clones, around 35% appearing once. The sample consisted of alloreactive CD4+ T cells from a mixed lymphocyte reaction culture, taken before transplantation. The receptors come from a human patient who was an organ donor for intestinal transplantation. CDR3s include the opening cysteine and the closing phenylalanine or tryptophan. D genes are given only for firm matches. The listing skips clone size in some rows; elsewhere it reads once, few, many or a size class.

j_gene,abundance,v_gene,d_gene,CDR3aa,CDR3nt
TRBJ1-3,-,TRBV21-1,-,CASRCVILQHARNTIYF,TGTGCCAGCAGGTGCGTCATACTACAACACGCACGAAACACCATATATTTT
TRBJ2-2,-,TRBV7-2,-,CASSFNSVANTGELFF,TGTGCCAGCAGCTTCAATTCGGTCGCGAACACCGGGGAGCTGTTTTTT
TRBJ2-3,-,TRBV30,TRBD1,CAWRTGGTDTQYF,TGTGCCTGGAGGACAGGGGGCACAGATACGCAGTATTTT
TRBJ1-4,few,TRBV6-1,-,CASSEASSYEKLFF,TGTGCCAGCAGTGAAGCTAGTTCCTATGAAAAACTGTTTTTT
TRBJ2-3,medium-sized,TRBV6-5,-,CASSPGLSTDTQYF,TGTGCCAGCAGTCCGGGGCTTAGCACAGATACGCAGTATTTT
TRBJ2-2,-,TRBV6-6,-,CASSYQHYTGELFF,TGTGCCAGCAGTTACCAGCACTACACCGGGGAGCTGTTTTTT
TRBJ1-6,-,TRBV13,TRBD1,CASSLGRTGISPLHF,TGTGCCAGCAGCTTAGGACGGACAGGGATTTCACCCCTCCACTTT
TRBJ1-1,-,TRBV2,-,CASSVNLKTEAFF,TGTGCCAGCAGTGTCAATCTGAAGACTGAAGCTTTCTTT
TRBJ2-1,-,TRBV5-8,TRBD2,CASSFGLANYEQFF,TGTGCCAGCAGTTTTGGACTAGCGAACTATGAGCAGTTCTTC
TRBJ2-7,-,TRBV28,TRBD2,CASSLAPSSGAYEQYF,TGTGCCAGCAGTCTCGCTCCTTCTAGCGGAGCCTACGAGCAGTACTTC
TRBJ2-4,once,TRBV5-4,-,CASSFGDRKNIQYF,TGTGCCAGCAGCTTTGGAGACAGGAAAAACATTCAGTACTTC
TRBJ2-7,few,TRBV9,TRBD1,CASSVGPDRGEQYF,TGTGCCAGCAGCGTAGGGCCAGACAGGGGCGAGCAGTACTTC
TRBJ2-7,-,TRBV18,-,CASSPSQLAYEQYF,TGTGCCAGCTCACCATCCCAACTAGCCTACGAGCAGTACTTC
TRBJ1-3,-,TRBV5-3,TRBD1,CARSLVGTASGNTIYF,TGTGCCAGAAGCTTAGTCGGGACAGCCTCTGGAAACACCATATATTTT
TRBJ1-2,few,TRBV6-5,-,CARTVANYGYTF,TGTGCCAGGACAGTCGCTAACTATGGCTACACCTTC
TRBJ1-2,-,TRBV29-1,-,CSVEFINGYTF,TGCAGCGTTGAATTCATTAATGGCTACACCTTC
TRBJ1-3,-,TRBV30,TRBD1,CAWRDRGLSGNTIYF,TGTGCCTGGAGAGACAGGGGCCTCTCTGGAAACACCATATATTTT
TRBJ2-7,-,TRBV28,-,CASSTLLGSRGEQYF,TGTGCCAGCAGTACACTTCTAGGGAGTCGAGGCGAGCAGTACTTC
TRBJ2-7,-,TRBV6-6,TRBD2,CASNTAGGPHEQYF,TGTGCCAGCAATACAGCGGGAGGGCCCCACGAGCAGTACTTC
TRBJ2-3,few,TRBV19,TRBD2,CASTPSGPLDTQYF,TGTGCCAGTACACCTAGCGGTCCATTAGATACGCAGTATTTT
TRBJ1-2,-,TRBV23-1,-,CASSQSLSVGNYGYTF,TGCGCCAGCAGTCAATCCCTTTCCGTCGGGAACTATGGCTACACCTTC
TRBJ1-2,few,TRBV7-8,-,CASSLAPHYGYTF,TGTGCCAGCAGCTTAGCGCCACACTATGGCTACACCTTC
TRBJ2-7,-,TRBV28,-,CASSRLGESSYEQYF,TGTGCCAGCAGCCGCTTGGGGGAAAGCTCCTACGAGCAGTACTTC
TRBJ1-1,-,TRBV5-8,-,CASSLARGNTEAFF,TGTGCCAGCAGCTTGGCCAGGGGGAACACTGAAGCTTTCTTT
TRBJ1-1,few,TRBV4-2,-,CASSQVAGNTEAFF,TGTGCCAGCAGCCAAGTTGCAGGGAACACTGAAGCTTTCTTT